This T cell receptor beta chain appears in the sequencing data of a study of cytomegalovirus exposure and HLA in healthy donors. To note about this clone: Its specificity is unknown.

Findings of the study overall: Subsequent analysis showed first-cohort TCR clusters tending to co-occur in 120 validation repertoires. A few chains linked to CMV were shown in vitro to be specific for CMV antigens.

Germline V gives CDR1 MNHNS, CDR2 SASEGT. Trimming shortened V by 7 bases and J by 5 bases, and 14 bases separated the two germline ends. The CDR3 contains 14 residues. This table comes from immunoSEQ multiplex PCR, and its TCRdb copy is limited to in-frame clones, with some not included. There are some 320,000 clones in the sample; 87% occur only once, and 1.2% lies in the top ten. The chain employs TRBV6-1 and TRBJ1-4; maybe TRBD1 (6 bases). This receptor was taken from a woman aged 25 to 45 in good health and CMV-seropositive. Material: PBMCs. CDR3 amino acids: CASNDWQGNEKLFF. In DNA form, the CDR3 reads TGTGCCAGCAATGACTGGCAGGGGAATGAAAAACTGTTTTTT.